This TCR beta chain was documented in a study of beta chain features in type 1 diabetes. Regarding the study as a whole: TCRB repertoires of naive, central memory and Treg cells appeared more similar among patients than among healthy donors. Type 1 diabetes patients showed a moderate but significant shortening of TCRB CDR3s in all four CD4+ subsets.

As concerns this clone: Antigen unknown.

The CDR3 length is 13 residues. Trimming shortened V by 6 bases and J by 0 bases, and 8 bases separated the two germline ends. From germline, CDR1 is SNHLY and CDR2 FYNNEI. The study reverse transcribed the entire isolated RNA, so it sequenced expressed TCRB transcripts. The repertoire was sequenced with immunoSEQ multiplex PCR; TCRdb's copy has only in-frame clones and lacks some. The sample records 120,000 or so clones, 17% being singletons. The origin of this receptor is a young man with type 1 diabetes. The chain couples TRBV2 to TRBJ1-1; D is undetermined. The sample was central memory CD4+ T cells from blood. The CDR3 region is CASRVGLNTEAFF. CDR3 sequence (DNA): TGTGCCAGCAGAGTCGGTCTGAACACTGAAGCTTTCTTT.